A few counts support the clone carrying this T cell receptor beta chain. These data originate in a study of T-cell reconstitution after alpha-beta-depleted transplantation in children. Molecular barcoding with unique molecular identifiers was used for the TCRbeta library. MiXCR, applied by TCRdb to the PCR reads, yields one record per CDR3 protein. The sample lists approximately 630,000 distinct CDR3 sequences, 10% to 15% seen once, with around 0.8% in the top ten. The germline V gene has CDR1 SGHNT and CDR2 YENEEA. Trimming cost V 8 bases and J 6 bases; bases outside gene matches: 11. The CDR3 loop spans 16 amino acids.

The sequence was collected from a girl aged 2 to 9 with congenital amegakaryocytic thrombocytopenia, due to receive a stem cell transplant. The rearrangement links TRBV11-3 to TRBJ2-1, with TRBD2 matching 12 bases. Sequenced material: PBMCs, taken before TCRalphabeta/CD19-depleted stem cell transplant. The CDR3 sequence is CASGPGLAGGGNEQFF. CDR3 coding DNA: TGTGCCAGCGGTCCGGGACTAGCGGGTGGAGGCAATGAGCAGTTCTTC.